This T cell receptor (beta chain) was captured by sequencing in a study of shared clonotypes between healthy human individuals. Whole-study context: There were three CD4 naive, three CD4 memory, two CD8 naive and one CD8 memory plates per donor. Overall study findings and caveats: Owing to a small donor count, the genetic and exposure-history diversity represented was limited. Naive subsets tended to show greater estimated richness than memory subsets.

Study processing details: Owing to the provision of junction-only sequences devoid of quality scores by immunoSEQ, filtering differed. Some clones are missing from TCRdb's copy, which holds only in-frame ones; the method was immunoSEQ multiplex PCR. The DNA was the basis for D and trimming; V, J and clone size are from that table. The data hold approximately 640,000 clones, with roughly 70% observed a single time. A word on this clone: The target antigen is unknown.

The germline CDR1 and CDR2 sequences are LNHDA and SQIVND (reference sequence). The junction had 11 bases not matched to a gene; V was cut back by 5 bases and J by 2 bases. The CDR3 contains 18 residues. This rearrangement joins TRBV19 to TRBJ1-5; 11 bases fit TRBD1. Sequenced: memory CD4+ T cells sorted from blood. The subset was: CD45RA-negative fraction. This receptor was identified in a young woman in good health. The CDR3 is CASSPGQGAGGRNQPQHF. The CDR3 region has the DNA TGTGCCAGTAGTCCTGGACAGGGGGCGGGCGGACGCAATCAGCCCCAGCATTTT.